A single sample is the source of the 9 T cell receptor beta chains below, sequenced in a study of molecular identifiers for immune sequencing clone quantification. In TCRdb, the PCR reads were re-called with MiXCR into one record per CDR3 protein. The table lists about half a million distinct CDR3 sequences, around a fifth of them singletons. The sequenced sample consisted of naive CD8+ T cells from blood, with Jurkat cell RNA spiked in. The subset: FACS-sorted CD8+CD4-CCR7+CD45RA+ naive T cells. These receptors came from a human donor in good health. Some libraries in this study had Jurkat cell RNA spiked in.

This clonotype has a count of ten or more. The chain recombines TRBV10-2 with TRBJ2-3; possibly TRBD1 for D (6 bases). Germline V gene sequence: CDR1 WSHSY, CDR2 SAAADI. The CDR3 length is 15 residues. Trimming took 2 bases from V and 1 from J, leaving 10 bases between them. The CDR3 sequence: CASSELPGGTDTQYF. In DNA form, the CDR3 reads TGCGCCAGCAGTGAGCTTCCAGGGGGCACAGATACGCAGTATTTT.

This clonotype was recorded at least ten times. The rearrangement links TRBV28 to TRBJ2-2; D gene ambiguous. The CDR3 loop spans 13 amino acids. The ends were cut back, 6 bases at V and 6 bases at J, with 11 bases in the middle. Looked up from germline, CDR1 is MDHEN and CDR2 is SYDVKM. The CDR3 is CASSQARAGELFF. In DNA, the CDR3 is TGTGCCAGCAGCCAAGCGCGAGCCGGGGAGCTGTTTTTT.

This clonotype appeared a few times. V gene TRBV19 combines with J gene TRBJ2-2, with 7 bases identical to TRBD1. CDR3 size: 20 residues. The germline V gene encodes CDR1 LNHDA and CDR2 SQIVND (reference sequence). The ends lost 4 bases at V and 1 base at J; junction bases unmatched: 18. The CDR3 nucleotides are TGTGCCAGTAGTACCAGGGAACTGACAGGGATGGACAGGAACACCGGGGAGCTGTTTTTT. It codes for CASSTRELTGMDRNTGELFF.

This clonotype was seen more than once but under ten times. The J gene is TRBJ2-7, the V gene TRBV5-6; TRBD2 aligns across 12 bases. Trimming removed 6 bases from V and 3 bases from J; junction bases left unmatched: 4. The CDR3 is 14 residues long. Germline CDR1 SGHDT, CDR2 YYEEEE. The CDR3 spells CASTLLAGGYEQYF. As DNA, the CDR3 is TGTGCCAGCACCCTACTAGCGGGAGGCTACGAGCAGTACTTC.

This clonotype was seen many times. The CDR3 loop reads CSVVGGQRDEQFF. CDR3 coding DNA: TGCAGCGTTGTTGGCGGGCAGAGGGATGAGCAGTTCTTC. V usage is TRBV29-1 and J usage is TRBJ2-1, with D perhaps matching TRBD2 (5 bases). Germline CDR1 and CDR2: SQVTM and ANQGSEA. This CDR3 is 13 amino acids long. V was trimmed by 4 bases and J by 8 bases, leaving 15 bases between them.

This clonotype was detected only a few times. V usage is TRBV30 and J usage is TRBJ1-4; a weak D match, TRBD1 (5 bases). CDR1 GTSNPN and CDR2 SVGIG come from the germline V gene (reference sequence). Trimming shortened V by 3 bases and J by 3 bases, and 14 bases separated the two germline ends. The length of the CDR3 is 15 residues. CDR3 sequence (DNA): TGTGCCTGGAGCCAGGGATTTGGTGCTAATGAAAAACTGTTTTTT. It specifies CAWSQGFGANEKLFF.

In the case of this clonotype: This may be a read error: a much more frequent sequence differs by one nucleotide. This chain uses TRBV5-1 with TRBJ1-1; possible D gene TRBD1, 5 bases. The CDR3 is made up of 16 amino acids. The V gene's germline CDR1 is SGHRS and CDR2 YFSETQ. V dropped 2 bases and J dropped 4 bases, with 18 bases sitting between them. DNA of the CDR3: TGCGCCAGCAGCTTCACATCACAGGAATTGAGCACTGAAGCTTTCTTT. The encoded protein is CASSFTSQELSTEAFF.

This clonotype was seen a handful of times. The rearrangement links TRBV7-9 to TRBJ1-5, with 7 positions matching TRBD1. Germline trimming cut 5 bases from V and 6 bases from J; bases unmatched to any gene: 4. Per germline, CDR1 SEHNR and CDR2 FQNEAQ (reference sequence). The CDR3 covers 13 residues. The DNA for the CDR3 is TGTGCCAGCAGCGATACAGGGGCTCAGCCCCAGCATTTT. Protein sequence: CASSDTGAQPQHF. Based on the CDR3 plus reference TRBV7-9 and TRBJ1-5, the full variable domain is DTGVSQNPRHKITKRGQNVTFRCDPISEHNRLYWYRQTLGQGPEFLTYFQNEAQLEKSRLLSDRFSAERPKGSFSTLEIQRTEQGDSAMYLCASSDTGAQPQHFGDGTRLSIL.

V gene TRBV12-3 or TRBV12-4 combines with J gene TRBJ2-7, with TRBD1 matching over 8 bases. The CDR3 has 15 residues. V lost 5 bases to trimming and J lost 6 bases; unmatched junction nucleotides: 12. The CDR3 sequence: CASSPRQGRGFEQYF. The DNA of the CDR3 is TGTGCCAGCAGTCCCCGACAGGGGCGCGGGTTCGAGCAGTACTTC.